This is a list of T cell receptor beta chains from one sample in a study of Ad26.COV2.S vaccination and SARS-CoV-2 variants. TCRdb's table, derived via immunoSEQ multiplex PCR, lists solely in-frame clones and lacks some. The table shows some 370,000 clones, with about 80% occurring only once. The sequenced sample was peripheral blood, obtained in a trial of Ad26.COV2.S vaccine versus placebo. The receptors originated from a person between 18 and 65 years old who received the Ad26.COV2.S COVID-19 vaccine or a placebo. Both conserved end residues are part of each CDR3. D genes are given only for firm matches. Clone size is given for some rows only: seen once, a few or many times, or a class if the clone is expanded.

CSASQGWDNQPQHF TGCAGTGCTAGTCAGGGTTGGGACAATCAGCCCCAGCATTTT NA TRBJ1-5 TRBV20-1 NA
CASSPMDGFPTYGYTF TGTGCCAGCAGCCCAATGGACGGGTTTCCGACCTATGGCTACACCTTC NA TRBJ1-2 TRBV7-9 few
CASRRLAAGSSTDTQYF TGTGCCAGCAGAAGACTAGCGGCGGGGTCTAGCACAGATACGCAGTATTTT TRBD2 TRBJ2-3 TRBV5-5 NA
CASEYPPDKREGNEQFF TGTGCCAGCGAGTACCCACCTGATAAGCGGGAGGGCAATGAGCAGTTCTTC TRBD2 TRBJ2-1 TRBV19 NA
CASSSRDIIGEKLFF TGTGCCAGCAGTTCCCGGGACATAATCGGAGAAAAACTGTTTTTT NA TRBJ1-4 TRBV6-5 NA
CASSEALPDSLTGELFF TGTGCCAGCAGTGAAGCGCTTCCGGACAGCCTCACCGGGGAGCTGTTTTTT NA TRBJ2-2 TRBV2 NA
CASSLVGVLGNQPQHF TGTGCCAGCAGCTTAGTAGGCGTACTGGGCAATCAGCCCCAGCATTTT NA TRBJ1-5 TRBV7-8 NA
CASSQAGQGSEAFF TGTGCCAGCAGCCAAGCGGGACAGGGGTCTGAAGCTTTCTTT TRBD1 TRBJ1-1 TRBV3-1/TRBV3-2 NA
CASSFEANQPQHF TGTGCCAGCAGCTTCGAAGCTAATCAGCCCCAGCATTTT NA TRBJ1-5 TRBV11-2 NA
CASSNRDRGYEKLFF TGTGCCAGCAGCAACCGGGACAGGGGGTATGAAAAACTGTTTTTT NA TRBJ1-4 TRBV21-1 NA